The 22 T cell receptor beta chains reported below all come from one sample, sequenced in a study of T-cell memory formation after mild COVID-19. TCRdb analysed the 5' RACE reads with MiXCR anew, one entry per CDR3 protein. The sample yields fewer than 500,000 distinct CDR3 sequences, around 27% seen once. Sequenced: PBMCs or a T cell subset sorted from them (not recorded which). These receptors all stem from an adult woman who had mild COVID-19 (a few samples of this study predate the infection). Cell type and time point are not known.

CDR3 in DNA: TGCAGTGCTGCCCCCACTAGCGGGAGTATTTTAGATACGCAGTATTTT. This gives the protein CSAAPTSGSILDTQYF. The V and J genes are TRBV20-1 and TRBJ2-3, with TRBD2 identical over 11 bases. The J segment lost 5 bases and the V segment lost 5 bases, leaving 12 bases of the junction unmatched. CDR3 size: 16 residues. Per germline, CDR1 DFQATT and CDR2 SNEGSKA (reference sequence).

The rearrangement links TRBV12-3 or TRBV12-4 to TRBJ2-7, with 9 bases lining up with TRBD1. This CDR3 is built from 14 residues. V shed 5 bases, J shed 4 bases, and the junction held 6 bases outside the gene matches. DNA of the CDR3: TGTGCCAGCAGTGGGGACAGGGAACGTTACGAGCAGTACTTC. This encodes CASSGDRERYEQYF.

This clonotype turned up a few times. The J gene is TRBJ1-1, the V gene TRBV7-2, with TRBD1 matching over 7 bases. This CDR3 is 14 amino acids long. The V gene end was trimmed by 5 bases and the J gene end by 4 bases; junction bases not matched to a gene: 7. The germline CDR1 and CDR2 sequences are SGHTA and FQGNSA. The CDR3 coding sequence is TGTGCCAGCAGCCACGGACAGGTGATCACTGAAGCTTTCTTT. Its protein product is CASSHGQVITEAFF.

The chain recombines TRBV4-1 with TRBJ1-1; 7 bases align to TRBD1. The germline gives CDR1 MGHRA, CDR2 YSYEKL. The trim removed 8 bases at V and 2 bases at J, leaving 14 bases unmatched. This CDR3 is built from 16 residues. This CDR3 reads CASDEASTGINTEAFF. The CDR3 DNA is TGCGCCAGCGACGAGGCGTCGACAGGGATCAACACTGAAGCTTTCTTT.

This clonotype showed up just a few times. This sequence joins TRBV13 and TRBJ2-3, with a tentative D call TRBD2 (5 bases). The CDR3 has 15 residues. The V gene lost 5 bases and the J gene lost 1 base, with 13 bases spanning the gap. Germline CDR1 is PRHDT and CDR2 is FYEKMQ (reference sequence). The CDR3 bases are TGTGCCAGCAGCCGTGCCGGACTGGGCACAGATACGCAGTATTTT. Translation gives CASSRAGLGTDTQYF. The full variable domain, completed using reference TRBV13 and TRBJ2-3, is AAGVIQSPRHLIKEKRETATLKCYPIPRHDTVYWYQQGPGQDPQFLISFYEKMQSDKGSIPDRFSAQQFSDYHSELNMSSLELGDSALYFCASSRAGLGTDTQYFGPGTRLTVL.

The gene calls are TRBV29-1 and TRBJ2-1, with D unclear. V shed 7 bases and J shed 2 bases, with 9 bases lying between them. Per germline, CDR1 SQVTM and CDR2 ANQGSEA. CDR3 length: 12 residues. CDR3 DNA: TGCAGCGCCTCAAGGGCCTACAATGAGCAGTTCTTC. It translates to CSASRAYNEQFF.

This rearrangement joins TRBV24-1 to TRBJ1-2, with 10 nucleotides matching TRBD1. The J segment lost 6 bases and the V segment lost 9 bases, leaving 6 bases of the junction unmatched. This CDR3 region has 13 residues. The germline gives CDR1 KGHDR, CDR2 SFDVKD. CDR3 DNA: TGTGCCACCTCGGACAGGGGGAGGGATGGCTACACCTTC. It yields the protein CATSDRGRDGYTF.

The gene calls are TRBV10-2 and TRBJ1-4; TRBD1 is a possible D gene (5 bases). The CDR3 spans 14 residues. V was clipped by 7 bases and J by 8 bases, with 17 bases between them. Per germline, CDR1 WSHSY and CDR2 SAAADI. CDR3 coding DNA: TGCGCCAGCAACCCCGGGGGTCGTTCAGAAAAACTGTTTTTT. It codes for CASNPGGRSEKLFF.

The rearrangement links TRBV12-3 or TRBV12-4 to TRBJ1-2, with D unclear. CDR3 size: 11 residues. V lost 3 bases and J 2 bases, leaving 1 base between the germline ends. The CDR3 is CASSLNYGYTF. The CDR3 DNA reads TGTGCCAGCAGTTTGAACTATGGCTACACCTTC.

Only a few counts were recorded for this clonotype. The gene calls are TRBV19 and TRBJ1-5, with unresolved D. Germline assignment: CDR1 LNHDA and CDR2 SQIVND (reference sequence). The CDR3 consists of 15 residues. V was trimmed by 3 bases and J by 6 bases, leaving 15 bases between them. CDR3 in amino acids: CASSMGKRGGQPQHF. The CDR3 DNA sequence: TGTGCCAGTAGTATGGGCAAACGGGGTGGTCAGCCCCAGCATTTT.

This clonotype has just a few counts. The V call is TRBV12-3 or TRBV12-4, the J call TRBJ1-1; weak D call: TRBD1 (6 bases). The V end was cut by 2 bases, the J end by 2 bases, with 12 bases between. This CDR3 region has 15 residues. The CDR3 DNA reads as TGTGCCAGCAGTTTACCCGGGACACTAAACACTGAAGCTTTCTTT. It encodes CASSLPGTLNTEAFF.

The chain has TRBV12-3 or TRBV12-4 and TRBJ2-7, with TRBD1 as a possible D gene (6 bases). The V and J ends lost 2 bases and 3 bases respectively, with 8 bases between them. This CDR3 region has 13 residues. CDR3: CASSLRTVYEQYF. DNA of the CDR3: TGTGCCAGCAGTTTAAGGACAGTCTACGAGCAGTACTTC.

The rearrangement joins TRBV11-2 to TRBJ1-5, with D uncertain. CDR3 size: 13 residues. Trimming took 2 bases from V and 4 from J, leaving 6 bases between them. The germline CDR1 and CDR2 sequences are SGHAT and FQNNGV. The CDR3 is CASSLSPNQPQHF. The DNA for the CDR3 is TGTGCCAGCAGCTTAAGCCCAAATCAGCCCCAGCATTTT.

There are a few counts of this clonotype. The V and J genes are TRBV7-8 and TRBJ2-4, with 9 bases fitting TRBD2. CDR1 SGHVS and CDR2 FQNEAQ come from the germline V gene. J gave up 9 bases and V 3 bases, and 9 bases lay outside the gene matches. The CDR3 is 15 amino acids. In nucleotides, the CDR3 is TGTGCCAGCAGCTTGGAGTGGCTAGCGGGGAGCATTCAGTACTTC. This encodes CASSLEWLAGSIQYF.

The V and J genes are TRBV7-3 and TRBJ2-1, with no clear D. This CDR3 is built from 12 residues. V lost 5 bases and J lost 12, with 14 bases in between. Per the germline V gene, CDR1 is SGHTA and CDR2 is FQGTGA. The DNA for the CDR3 is TGTGCCAGCAGCGACCCACCCAGAGGGCAGTTCTTC. It specifies CASSDPPRGQFF.

The V gene is TRBV29-1, the J gene TRBJ2-1; perhaps D is TRBD1 or TRBD2 (5 bases each). V shed 4 bases and J shed 0 bases, with 10 bases lying between them. Per germline, CDR1 SQVTM and CDR2 ANQGSEA. This CDR3 comprises 14 residues. CDR3: CSVGGAGSYNEQFF. CDR3 DNA sequence: TGCAGCGTTGGTGGGGCGGGCTCCTACAATGAGCAGTTCTTC.

This clonotype was observed a few times. The V gene is TRBV20-1, the J gene TRBJ2-2, with a weak D call TRBD2 (6 bases). CDR1 is DFQATT, CDR2 SNEGSKA, per germline (reference sequence). V lost 0 bases and J lost 3, with 11 bases in between. CDR3 length: 15 residues. CDR3 in DNA: TGCAGTGCTAGAGAAACTCGGGGGTACACCGGGGAGCTGTTTTTT. Residues: CSARETRGYTGELFF.

This clonotype appeared a few times. The chain employs TRBV24-1 and TRBJ2-5; D gene uncertain. Trimming removed 9 bases from V and 5 bases from J, with 18 bases in between. Germline V gene lookup returns CDR1 KGHDR and CDR2 SFDVKD. The CDR3 length is 14 residues. The CDR3 reads CATGKNGVEETQYF. The CDR3 region has the DNA TGTGCCACCGGGAAGAATGGGGTTGAGGAGACCCAGTACTTC.

The chain uses TRBV21-1 and TRBJ2-1; TRBD2, as called in the table, went unchecked against the DNA. TRBV21-1 represents a pseudogene. The CDR3 has 15 amino acids. The CDR3 here is CASSKESGGPDREFF. The CDR3, as DNA: TGTGCCAGCAGCAAAGAATCGGGAGGGCCCGATCGGGAGTTCTTC.

CDR3 nucleotides: TGCAGTGCTAGAAGGGATCGGACTAGCGCCGGTAACGGGACCCAGTACTTC. Protein sequence: CSARRDRTSAGNGTQYF. This rearrangement joins TRBV20-1 to TRBJ2-1; 9 nucleotides line up with TRBD2. The J call may be faulty, since TRBJ2-5 better matches the DNA end. The CDR3 has 17 residues. Germline lookup yields CDR1 DFQATT and CDR2 SNEGSKA (reference sequence).

This clonotype was counted many times. This chain connects TRBV19 to TRBJ2-7, with unresolved D. Germline V gene data show CDR1 as LNHDA and CDR2 as SQIVND (reference sequence). V lost 5 bases to trimming and J lost 3 bases, with 14 bases between them. The CDR3 loop spans 14 amino acids. CDR3 sequence reads: CASSSPGVSYEQYF. Here the CDR3 DNA reads TGTGCCAGTAGTTCACCAGGAGTTAGCTACGAGCAGTACTTC.

V usage is TRBV5-6 and J usage is TRBJ2-1; possibly TRBD2 for D (5 bases). Germline V gene data show CDR1 as SGHDT and CDR2 as YYEEEE. Trimming left V 6 bases short and J 5 bases short, with 9 bases between. The CDR3 is 12 residues long. CDR3: CASTHGDNEQFF. The CDR3 DNA is TGTGCCAGCACCCACGGGGACAATGAGCAGTTCTTC.